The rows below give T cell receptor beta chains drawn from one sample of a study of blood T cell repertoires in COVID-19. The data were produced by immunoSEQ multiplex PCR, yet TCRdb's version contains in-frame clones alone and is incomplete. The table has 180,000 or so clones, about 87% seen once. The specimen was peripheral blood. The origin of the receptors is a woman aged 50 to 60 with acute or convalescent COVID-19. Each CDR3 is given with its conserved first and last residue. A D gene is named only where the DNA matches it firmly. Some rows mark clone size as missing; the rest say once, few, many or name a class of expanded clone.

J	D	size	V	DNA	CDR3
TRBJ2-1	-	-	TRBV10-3	TGTGCCATCAGTGAACGTCAGTACAATGAGCAGTTCTTC	CAISERQYNEQFF
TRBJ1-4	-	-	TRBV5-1	TGCGCCAGCAGCTACACAGGAGCAACTAATGAAAAACTGTTTTTT	CASSYTGATNEKLFF
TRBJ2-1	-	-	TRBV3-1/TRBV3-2	TGTGCCAGCAGCCAAGGTTCGGGAGTTAATGAGGATGAGCAGTTCTTC	CASSQGSGVNEDEQFF
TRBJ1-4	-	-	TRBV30	TGTGCCTGGAGTGGGGGAGGGGCTTTTGAAAAACTGTTTTTT	CAWSGGGAFEKLFF
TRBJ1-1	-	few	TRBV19	TGTGCCAGTAGTCTCAACCCCCAGGTCGAAGTTGAAGCTTTCTTT	CASSLNPQVEVEAFF
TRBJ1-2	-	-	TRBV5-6	TGTGCCAGCAGCCCCTCGGACAGCTATGGCTACACCTTC	CASSPSDSYGYTF
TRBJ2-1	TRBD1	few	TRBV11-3	TGTGCCAGCAGCCCAAATGGGGACAGCGGTGAGCAGTTCTTC	CASSPNGDSGEQFF
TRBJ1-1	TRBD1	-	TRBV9	TGTGCCAGCAGCGGACAGGGGACTGAAGCTTTCTTT	CASSGQGTEAFF
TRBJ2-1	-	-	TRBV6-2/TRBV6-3	TGTGCCAGCAGTCATGGACTGGGCAATGAGCAGTTCTTC	CASSHGLGNEQFF
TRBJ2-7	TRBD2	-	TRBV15	TGTGCCACCAGCAGTAGGCGACTAGCGGGAGAAGGCGAGCAGTACTTC	CATSSRRLAGEGEQYF
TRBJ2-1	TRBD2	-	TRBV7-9	TGTGCCAGCAGCCAGCGGCTAGCGGGGATAGACAATGAGCAGTTCTTC	CASSQRLAGIDNEQFF
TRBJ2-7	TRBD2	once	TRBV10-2	TGCGCCAGTGGACTAGCGGGCACCTACGAGCAGTACTTC	CASGLAGTYEQYF
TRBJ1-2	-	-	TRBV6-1	TGTGCCAGCAGTGAACAGGGGCACTATGGCTACACCTTC	CASSEQGHYGYTF
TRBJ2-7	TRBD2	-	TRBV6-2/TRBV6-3	TGTGCCAGCAGTTATTGGCGGGGGGCCTACGAGCAGTACTTC	CASSYWRGAYEQYF
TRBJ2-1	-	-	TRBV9	TGTGCCAGCAGCTTATTCCCGGGTGAGCAGTTCTTC	CASSLFPGEQFF
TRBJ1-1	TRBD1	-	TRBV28	TGTGCCAGCAGGGCCTGGACAGGAGAGAGGAACACTGAAGCTTTCTTT	CASRAWTGERNTEAFF
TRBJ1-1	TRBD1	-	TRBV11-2	TGTGCCAGCAGCCCCGGGACAGTTTCTGAAGCTTTCTTT	CASSPGTVSEAFF
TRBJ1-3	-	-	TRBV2	TGTGCCAGCAGTGACAGTCCCGCTGGAAACACCATATATTTT	CASSDSPAGNTIYF
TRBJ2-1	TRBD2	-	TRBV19	TGTGCCAGTAGCCTGACTAGCGGGAGCTTTGGTGAGCAGTTCTTC	CASSLTSGSFGEQFF
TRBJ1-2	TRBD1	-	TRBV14	TGTGCCAGCAGCCAAGGAGGGCAGGGGGCGAACTATGGCTACACCTTC	CASSQGGQGANYGYTF
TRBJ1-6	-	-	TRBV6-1	TGTGCCAGCAGTGAAACGGATAAAGCGGGTTCACCCCTCCACTTT	CASSETDKAGSPLHF
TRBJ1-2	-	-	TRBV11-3	TGTGCCAGCAGCTTAGACGGAGGGCAGGGCTATGGCTACACCTTC	CASSLDGGQGYGYTF
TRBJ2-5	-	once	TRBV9	TGTGCCAGCAGCGTCAGGGGTGGGGAGACCCAGTACTTC	CASSVRGGETQYF
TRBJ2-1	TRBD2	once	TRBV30	TGTGCCTCTTTAGCGGGGGGGCCTAGTGAGCAGTTCTTC	CASLAGGPSEQFF
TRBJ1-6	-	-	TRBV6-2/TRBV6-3	TGTGCCAGCAGTCTTCCCGTGGACGGGAATAATTCACCCCTCCACTTT	CASSLPVDGNNSPLHF
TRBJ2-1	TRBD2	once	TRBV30	TGTGCCGTAGCGGGAGGGTACAATGAGCAGTTCTTC	CAVAGGYNEQFF
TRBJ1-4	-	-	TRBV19	TGTGCCAGTAGTATCTTATCCTTGACAGGCGTCGCGGCTAATGAAAAACTGTTTTTT	CASSILSLTGVAANEKLFF
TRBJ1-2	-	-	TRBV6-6	TGTGCCAGCAGCGGCCGCACGGGGGACTATGGCTACACCTTC	CASSGRTGDYGYTF
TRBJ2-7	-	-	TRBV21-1	TGTGCCAGCAGCGCTAAAGAAGGGATCAGGGTAAAGGAAAACGAGCAGTACTTC	CASSAKEGIRVKENEQYF
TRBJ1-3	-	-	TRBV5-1	TGCGCCAGCAGCTTATGGGGGGAGACTGGAAACACCATATATTTT	CASSLWGETGNTIYF
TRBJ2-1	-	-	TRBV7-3	TGTGCCAGCAGCTTAGACTCGTCTTTTCTCAATGAGCAGTTCTTC	CASSLDSSFLNEQFF
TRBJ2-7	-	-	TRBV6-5	TGTGCCAGCAGTCCGGCCTCCGGGACACTCTACGAGCAGTACTTC	CASSPASGTLYEQYF
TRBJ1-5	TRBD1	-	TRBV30	TGTGCCTGGAACCAGGGGGACAATCAGCCCCAGCATTTT	CAWNQGDNQPQHF
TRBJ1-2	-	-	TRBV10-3	TGTGCCATCAGCGGGGACTGGGAGGGTAACTATGGCTACACCTTC	CAISGDWEGNYGYTF
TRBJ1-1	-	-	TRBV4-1	TGCGCCAGCAGCCAGCAGACAGGCCCGAACACTGAAGCTTTCTTT	CASSQQTGPNTEAFF
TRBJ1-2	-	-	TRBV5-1	TGCGCCAGCAGCTTGGCTGCAGAAAACTATGGCTACACCTTC	CASSLAAENYGYTF
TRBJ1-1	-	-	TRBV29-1	TGCAGCGTTGACTCAACAGGGATGAACACTGAAGCTTTCTTT	CSVDSTGMNTEAFF
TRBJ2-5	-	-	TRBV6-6	TGTGCCAGCAGTCGGGGGGCATCGGAGACCCAGTACTTC	CASSRGASETQYF
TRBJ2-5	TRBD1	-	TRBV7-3	TGTGCCAGCAGCTTAGGGGGACAGAAAGAGACCCAGTACTTC	CASSLGGQKETQYF
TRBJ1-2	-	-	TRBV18	TGTGCCAGCTCACTGGGGGGGCGACTAGATGGCTACACCTTC	CASSLGGRLDGYTF
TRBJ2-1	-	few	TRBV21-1	TGTGCCAGCAGCAAAGGGTCCCGGGACAGGTACAATGAGCAGTTCTTC	CASSKGSRDRYNEQFF
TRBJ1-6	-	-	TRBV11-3	TGTGCCAGCAGGGGGAGCTCCTATAATTCACCCCTCCACTTT	CASRGSSYNSPLHF
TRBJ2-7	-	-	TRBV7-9	TGTGCCAGCAGCTTCGCTAGCACCGACAGGTTGTGGGACGAGCAGTACTTC	CASSFASTDRLWDEQYF
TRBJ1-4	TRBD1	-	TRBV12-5	TGTGCTAGTGGTTTGGGACAGGGGGGCAATGAAAAACTGTTTTTT	CASGLGQGGNEKLFF
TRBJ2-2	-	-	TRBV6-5	TGTGCCAGCTGTACAGCGAACACCGGGGAGCTGTTTTTT	CASCTANTGELFF
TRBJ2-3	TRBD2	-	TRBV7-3	TGTGCCAGCAGCTTAACCCTAGGGGCGGGGGTCACAGATACGCAGTATTTT	CASSLTLGAGVTDTQYF
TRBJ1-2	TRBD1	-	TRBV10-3	TGTGCCATCAGTGAGACCGACAGGGGGAGATCCTATGGCTACACCTTC	CAISETDRGRSYGYTF
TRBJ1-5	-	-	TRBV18	TGTGCCAGCTCACCACCGGGAGGGGTTCAGCCCCAGCATTTT	CASSPPGGVQPQHF
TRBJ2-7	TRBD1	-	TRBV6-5	TGTGCCAGCAGTTTCCCCGGACAGGGGGCAGGGGAGCAGTACTTC	CASSFPGQGAGEQYF
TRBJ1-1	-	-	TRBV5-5	TGTGCCAGCAGCTTATTTGGGGGCGCGAACACTGAAGCTTTCTTT	CASSLFGGANTEAFF